This TCR beta chain was sequenced for a study of T-cell memory formation after mild COVID-19. Study conclusions and caveats: Proof of SARS-CoV-2 specificity was absent for the second-wave clones that crested on day 37. The appearance of some responding clones in pre-infection memory suggested that cross-reactive memory joined.

Trimming took 1 base from V and 9 from J, leaving 7 bases between them. The CDR3 covers 12 residues. TCR alpha and TCR beta cDNA libraries carrying sample barcodes and UMIs came from 5'RACE with constant-segment primers. MiXCR, run by TCRdb on the 5' RACE reads, gives a single entry per CDR3 protein. The sample records approximately 440,000 distinct CDR3 sequences, 20% being singletons. About this clonotype itself: What it binds is unknown.

The source is an adult woman who had mild COVID-19 (a few samples of this study predate the infection). Cell type and time point are not known. Sequencing used PBMCs or a T cell subset sorted from them (not recorded which). J is TRBJ2-1 and V is TRBV12-3 or TRBV12-4, with D possibly being TRBD2 (6 bases). CDR3 DNA sequence: TGTGCCAGCAGTTTAGGGGAGGCTGAGCAGTTCTTC. Its translation is CASSLGEAEQFF.